This record looks at one TCR beta chain sequence and its context. V lost 3 bases and J lost 5; bases outside the gene matches: 6. This CDR3 has 17 residues. The V gene's germline CDR1 is SGDLS and CDR2 YYNGEE. This sample is drawn from a study of blood T cell repertoires in COVID-19. Some clones are missing from TCRdb's copy, which holds only in-frame ones; the method was immunoSEQ multiplex PCR. The sample yields a few hundred thousand clones, approximately 90% seen once. This TCR came from a woman aged 55-69 years with COVID-19, enrolled during active disease. The chain recombines TRBV9 with TRBJ2-1; 15 bases are shared with TRBD2. The sequenced sample consisted of peripheral blood. DNA of the CDR3: TGTGCCAGCAGCGACCCGGGACTAGCGGGGGGAAACAATGAGCAGTTCTTC. It codes for CASSDPGLAGGNNEQFF. Filled out from reference TRBV9 and TRBJ2-1, the complete variable domain reads DSGVTQTPKHLITATGQRVTLRCSPRSGDLSVYWYQQSLDQGLQFLIQYYNGEERAKGNILERFSAQQFPDLHSELNLSSLELGDSALYFCASSDPGLAGGNNEQFFGPGTRLTVL.